Below, 25 T cell receptor beta chains from the same sample are listed, as sequenced in a study of blood T cell repertoires in COVID-19. The assay was immunoSEQ multiplex PCR, and TCRdb's table has in-frame clones only and misses some. The sample comprises about 82,000 clones, roughly 80% of which are singletons, and roughly a third rests with the top ten. Input material: peripheral blood. These receptors all come from a man in his sixties with COVID-19, enrolled during active disease.

The chain employs TRBV18 and TRBJ2-3; D perhaps matches TRBD1 (5 bases). The V gene lost 1 base and the J gene lost 6 bases, with 11 bases spanning the gap. CDR3 size: 14 residues. Germline CDR1 is KGHSH and CDR2 is LQKENI. CDR3: CASSPRAGRDTQYF. The CDR3 region has the DNA TGTGCCAGCTCACCACGGGCAGGGCGTGATACGCAGTATTTT. Together with reference TRBV18 and TRBJ2-3, the CDR3 gives the full variable domain: NAGVMQNPRHLVRRRGQEARLRCSPMKGHSHVYWYRQLPEEGLKFMVYLQKENIIDESGMPKERFSAEFPKEGPSILRIQQVVRGDSAAYFCASSPRAGRDTQYFGPGTRLTVL.

The V call is TRBV4-1, the J call TRBJ1-1; 7 nucleotides match TRBD1. Germline assignment: CDR1 MGHRA and CDR2 YSYEKL. The CDR3 runs 15 residues. Trimming at V came to 1 base and at J to 5 bases, leaving 7 bases not matched to a gene. The CDR3 here is CASSQVTGSGTEAFF. The CDR3 DNA sequence: TGCGCCAGCAGCCAAGTGACAGGGTCGGGGACTGAAGCTTTCTTT.

The chain has TRBV7-3 and TRBJ2-2; D possibly corresponds to TRBD1 (5 bases). V lost 6 bases and J lost 5, with 13 bases in between. CDR3 length: 14 residues. The germline gives CDR1 SGHTA, CDR2 FQGTGA. The CDR3 nucleotides are TGTGCCAGCAGTCCAGGGTACGGAACCGGGGAGCTGTTTTTT. Translated, it gives CASSPGYGTGELFF.

This sequence joins TRBV5-5 and TRBJ2-5; D may be TRBD1 (6 bases). CDR1 SGHKS and CDR2 YYEKEE come from the germline V gene (reference sequence). The CDR3 spans 14 residues. The V end was cut by 5 bases, the J end by 2 bases, with 13 bases between. The CDR3 sequence is CASSPWTVQETQYF. CDR3 coding DNA: TGTGCCAGCAGTCCATGGACAGTTCAAGAGACCCAGTACTTC.

V usage is TRBV7-9 and J usage is TRBJ2-2; 7 bases fit TRBD2. The J segment lost 4 bases and the V segment lost 10 bases, leaving 9 bases of the junction unmatched. This CDR3 contains 14 residues. Germline CDR1 SEHNR, CDR2 FQNEAQ (reference sequence). CDR3 nucleotide sequence: TGTGCCATCCGGGGGGAAGTGGGCACCGGGGAGCTGTTTTTT. Translation: CAIRGEVGTGELFF.

The CDR3, as DNA: TGTGCCAGCATCCCTGCGGGGAGGGAAAGAAGGAACACTGAAGCTTTCTTT. Its protein product is CASIPAGRERRNTEAFF. The rearrangement links TRBV21-1 to TRBJ1-1. TRBV21-1 is given as a pseudogene. This CDR3 spans 17 amino acids.

This CDR3 reads CAISESSHGLAGGLETQYF. The CDR3 DNA is TGTGCCATCAGTGAGTCGAGCCACGGACTAGCGGGGGGATTGGAGACCCAGTACTTC. The chain uses TRBV10-3 and TRBJ2-5, with 14 bases aligning to TRBD2. V lost 0 bases, J lost 5 bases, and 11 bases stayed unmatched. CDR1 and CDR2 from the germline V gene are ENHRY and SYGVKD. The CDR3 has 19 amino acids.

The chain couples TRBV6-5 to TRBJ2-5; 9 bases are shared with TRBD2. There are 15 residues in the CDR3. The germline V gene has CDR1 MNHEY and CDR2 SVGAGI. V shed 6 bases, J shed 5 bases, and the junction held 10 bases outside the gene matches. The CDR3: CASSRGGASPETQYF. The CDR3 DNA reads as TGTGCCAGCAGCCGCGGGGGGGCCTCTCCGGAGACCCAGTACTTC.

The chain uses TRBV9 and TRBJ2-7; 8 positions agree with TRBD2. The V segment lost 1 base and the J segment 3 bases; nucleotides outside the gene matches: 9. Germline CDR1 SGDLS, CDR2 YYNGEE. The CDR3 consists of 16 residues. CDR3 DNA: TGTGCCAGCAGCGTAAGCGGAGCGGGAGAAGTCTACGAGCAGTACTTC. Translated: CASSVSGAGEVYEQYF.

The CDR3 nucleotides read TGCGCCGGTGTGGGCCCAAACCCATACGAGCAGTACTTC. This codes for CAGVGPNPYEQYF. The rearrangement joins TRBV23-1 to TRBJ2-7; D is ambiguous. TRBV23-1 is recorded as an ORF, its role being uncertain. Trimming took off 11 bases at V and 4 bases at J, with 18 bases between the two ends. CDR3 length: 13 residues.

The chain combines TRBV4-1 with TRBJ1-1; D might be TRBD1 (5 bases). Germline V gene data show CDR1 as MGHRA and CDR2 as YSYEKL. V lost 7 bases and J 11 bases, leaving 14 bases between the germline ends. The CDR3 runs 11 residues. The CDR3 region has the DNA TGCGCCAGCAACAGTGGGTCAGGGGCTTTCTTT. Protein: CASNSGSGAFF.

The rearrangement joins TRBV19 to TRBJ1-5; 11 bases align to TRBD1. The V and J ends lost 7 bases and 6 bases, in that order; junction bases with no gene match: 8. Germline V gene lookup returns CDR1 LNHDA and CDR2 SQIVND (reference sequence). This CDR3 has 15 amino acids. CDR3 sequence (DNA): TGTGCCAGTACCGAAACGGACAGGGGGCTTCAGCCCCAGCATTTT. It yields the protein CASTETDRGLQPQHF.

CDR3 nucleotides: TGCGCCAGCAGCCAAGTTGGGCTCGAGCAGTACTTC. The encoded protein is CASSQVGLEQYF. The chain joins TRBV4-1 to TRBJ2-7; D is unresolved. Germline values: CDR1 MGHRA, CDR2 YSYEKL. Trimming removed 1 base at V and 6 bases at J, with 7 bases between. The CDR3 totals 12 residues.

This clone was recorded at least ten times. One base away lies a much larger clone, so this may be a sequencing read error. The same CDR3 can be traced to other DNA sequences in this sample. The genes are TRBV5-5 and TRBJ2-3, with D tentatively TRBD2 (7 bases). Germline CDR1 reads SGHKS; CDR2 reads YYEKEE (reference sequence). The CDR3 length is 16 residues. Trimming took 0 bases from V and 14 from J, leaving 25 bases between them. The CDR3 reads CASSLGGGGRALPGYF. CDR3 bases: TGTGCCAGCAGCTTGGGAGGGGGGGGGAGGGCCCTCCCTGGGTATTTT.

This clone was seen only a few times. The chain employs TRBV19 and TRBJ1-5; D possibly corresponds to TRBD1 (5 bases). Deletions cut 6 bases from V and 9 bases from J, with 15 bases between. CDR1 LNHDA and CDR2 SQIVND come from the germline V gene (reference sequence). This CDR3 has 13 residues. The CDR3 loop is CASSEDTPAPQHF. CDR3 nucleotide sequence: TGTGCCAGTAGCGAGGACACTCCGGCGCCCCAGCATTTT.

This clone is a singleton in its sample. The CDR3 sequence is CASSQEGTRPKNIQYF. The CDR3 region has the DNA TGTGCCAGCAGCCAAGAAGGGACTAGGCCCAAAAACATTCAGTACTTC. The chain links TRBV3-1 (or the pseudogene TRBV3-2) to TRBJ2-4, with 8 bases that match TRBD2. Unmatched junction bases numbered 3, after V lost 0 bases and J lost 2 bases. The CDR3 loop spans 16 amino acids. The germline gives CDR1 LGHDT, CDR2 YNNKEL (reference sequence).

This clone was seen many times. This rearrangement joins TRBV9 to TRBJ2-5, with 7 bases that match TRBD1. Germline V lookup: CDR1 SGDLS, CDR2 YYNGEE. The CDR3 has 15 amino acids. The junction had 12 bases not matched to a gene; V was cut back by 3 bases and J by 7 bases. The CDR3 region is CASSGLTTGATTQYF. The CDR3 DNA sequence: TGTGCCAGCAGCGGACTAACTACAGGGGCTACGACCCAGTACTTC. The full variable domain, its missing parts supplied by reference TRBV9 and TRBJ2-5, is DSGVTQTPKHLITATGQRVTLRCSPRSGDLSVYWYQQSLDQGLQFLIQYYNGEERAKGNILERFSAQQFPDLHSELNLSSLELGDSALYFCASSGLTTGATTQYFGPGTRLLVL.

This clone was seen a few times. The chain links TRBV5-4 to TRBJ1-4; D call uncertain. The V gene's germline CDR1 is SGHNT and CDR2 YYREEE (reference sequence). This CDR3 is 17 amino acids long. Between the trimmed V and J ends, which lost 4 bases and 5 bases, there was a span of 21 bases. DNA of the CDR3: TGTGCCAGCAGCCTCTGGGCACCGTTCGTGGAAAATGAAAAACTGTTTTTT. Its translation: CASSLWAPFVENEKLFF.

The chain employs TRBV7-9 and TRBJ2-7; D might be TRBD2 (6 bases). Trimming took 3 bases from V and 6 from J, leaving 15 bases between them. CDR3 size: 14 residues. Germline-derived CDR1 and CDR2 are SEHNR and FQNEAQ (reference sequence). The CDR3 spells CASSFDGSPGEQYF. DNA of the CDR3: TGTGCCAGCAGCTTCGACGGGAGTCCAGGCGAGCAGTACTTC.

This chain links TRBV27 with TRBJ2-7, with 7 bases aligning to TRBD1. Losses at the gene ends were 3 bases for V and 7 bases for J; bases not matched to a gene: 15. This CDR3 has 16 residues. Per the germline V gene, CDR1 is MNHEY and CDR2 is SMNVEV (reference sequence). The CDR3 DNA follows: TGTGCCAGCAGTTTCAACCAAAAACAGGGGACGCGAGAGCAGTACTTC. This sequence encodes CASSFNQKQGTREQYF.

CDR3 sequence: CASSFVLAGVRLAGVETQYF. CDR3 DNA sequence: TGCGCCAGCAGCTTCGTCCTGGCAGGGGTTCGGCTAGCGGGGGTTGAGACCCAGTACTTC. This chain uses TRBV5-1 with TRBJ2-5; the match to TRBD2 covers 10 bases. CDR1 and CDR2 (germline): SGHRS, YFSETQ. V trimming: 2 bases; J trimming: 5 bases; junction bases outside the gene matches: 21. The CDR3 consists of 20 residues.

The CDR3 nucleotides read TGTGCCAGCCGACGGGATACTTACTACGAGCAGTACTTC. Residues: CASRRDTYYEQYF. This chain uses TRBV18 with TRBJ2-7, with D tentatively TRBD2 (5 bases). The germline V and J ends were trimmed by 8 bases and 3 bases, with 14 bases remaining between them. From germline, CDR1 is KGHSH and CDR2 LQKENI. CDR3 length: 13 residues.

The chain combines TRBV30 with TRBJ2-7; TRBD1 matches at 7 bases. J gave up 9 bases and V 8 bases, and 10 bases lay outside the gene matches. Germline-derived CDR1 and CDR2 are GTSNPN and SVGIG (reference sequence). The CDR3 length is 11 residues. CDR3 in amino acids: CALDRDPPQYF. CDR3 bases: TGTGCCCTTGACAGGGACCCTCCGCAGTACTTC.

The V gene is TRBV6-5, the J gene TRBJ2-7; D may be TRBD1 (6 bases). The germline V gene has CDR1 MNHEY and CDR2 SVGAGI. Trimming removed 5 bases from V and 3 bases from J, with 11 bases in between. The CDR3 consists of 13 residues. CDR3 amino acids: CASSPGADYEQYF. In nucleotides, the CDR3 is TGTGCCAGCAGTCCAGGGGCCGACTACGAGCAGTACTTC.

This sequence joins TRBV25-1 and TRBJ2-1; the match to TRBD2 covers 8 bases. The trim removed 3 bases at V and 7 bases at J, leaving 5 bases unmatched. CDR3 length equals 14 residues. CDR1 MGHDK and CDR2 SYGVNS come from the germline V gene. The CDR3 protein is CASSDSGTSNEQFF. The DNA for the CDR3 is TGTGCCAGCAGTGACTCCGGGACTAGTAATGAGCAGTTCTTC.